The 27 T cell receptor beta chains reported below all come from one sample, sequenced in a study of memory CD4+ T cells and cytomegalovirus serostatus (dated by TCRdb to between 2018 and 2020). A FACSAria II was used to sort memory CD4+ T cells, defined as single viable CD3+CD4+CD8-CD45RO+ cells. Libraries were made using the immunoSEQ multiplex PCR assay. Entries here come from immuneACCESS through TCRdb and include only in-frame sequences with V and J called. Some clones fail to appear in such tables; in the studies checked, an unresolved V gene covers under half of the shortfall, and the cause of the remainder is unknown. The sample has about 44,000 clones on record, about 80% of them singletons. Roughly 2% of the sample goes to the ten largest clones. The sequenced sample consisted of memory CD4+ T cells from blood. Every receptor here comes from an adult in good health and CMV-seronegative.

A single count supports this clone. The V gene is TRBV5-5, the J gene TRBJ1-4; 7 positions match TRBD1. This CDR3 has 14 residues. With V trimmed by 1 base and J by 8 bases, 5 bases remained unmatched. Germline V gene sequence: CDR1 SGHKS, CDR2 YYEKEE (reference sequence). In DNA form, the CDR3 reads TGTGCCAGCAGCTTGAACAGGGGAGGGGAAAAACTGTTTTTT. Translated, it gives CASSLNRGGEKLFF.

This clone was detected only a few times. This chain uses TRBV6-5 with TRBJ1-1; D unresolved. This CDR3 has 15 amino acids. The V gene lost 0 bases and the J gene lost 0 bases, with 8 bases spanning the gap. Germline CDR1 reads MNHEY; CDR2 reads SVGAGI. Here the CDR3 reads CASSYSGTMNTEAFF. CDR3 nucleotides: TGTGCCAGCAGTTACTCGGGCACCATGAACACTGAAGCTTTCTTT.

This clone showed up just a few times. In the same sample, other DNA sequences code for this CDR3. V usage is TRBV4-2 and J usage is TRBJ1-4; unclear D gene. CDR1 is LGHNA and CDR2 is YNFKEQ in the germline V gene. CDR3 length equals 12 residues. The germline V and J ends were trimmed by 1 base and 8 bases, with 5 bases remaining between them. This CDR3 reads CASSQVGEKLFF. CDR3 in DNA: TGTGCCAGCAGCCAAGTAGGGGAAAAACTGTTTTTT.

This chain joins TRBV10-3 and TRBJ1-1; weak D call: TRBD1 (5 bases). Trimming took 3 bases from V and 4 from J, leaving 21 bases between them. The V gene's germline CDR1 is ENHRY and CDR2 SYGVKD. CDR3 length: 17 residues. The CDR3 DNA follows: TGTGCCATCAGTGATCCTTTTCGGGGGAGACGGCGCACTGAAGCTTTCTTT. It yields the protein CAISDPFRGRRRTEAFF.

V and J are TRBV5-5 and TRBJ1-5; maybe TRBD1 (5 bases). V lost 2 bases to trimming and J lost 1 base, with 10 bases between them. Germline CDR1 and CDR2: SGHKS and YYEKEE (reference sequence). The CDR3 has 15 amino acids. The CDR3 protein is CASSLRGASNQPQHF. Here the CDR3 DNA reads TGTGCCAGCAGCTTAAGGGGAGCGAGCAATCAGCCCCAGCATTTT.

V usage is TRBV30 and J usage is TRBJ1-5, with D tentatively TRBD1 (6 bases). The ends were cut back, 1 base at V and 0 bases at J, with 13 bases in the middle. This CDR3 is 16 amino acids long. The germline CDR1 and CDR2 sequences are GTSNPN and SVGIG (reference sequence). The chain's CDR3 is CAWSDGTFYSNQPQHF. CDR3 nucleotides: TGTGCCTGGAGTGACGGGACATTTTATAGCAATCAGCCCCAGCATTTT.

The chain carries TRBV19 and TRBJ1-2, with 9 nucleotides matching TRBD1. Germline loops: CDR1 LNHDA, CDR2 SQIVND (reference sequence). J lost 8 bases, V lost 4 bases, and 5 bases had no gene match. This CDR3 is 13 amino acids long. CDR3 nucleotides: TGTGCCAGTAGTACACAGGGGGCGCACGGCTACACCTTC. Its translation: CASSTQGAHGYTF.

Here the CDR3 reads CASNRGGGETQYF. CDR3 sequence (DNA): TGTGCCAGCAACAGGGGTGGGGGAGAGACCCAGTACTTC. The V gene is TRBV6-5, the J gene TRBJ2-5, with 7 bases lining up with TRBD1. Germline CDR1 is MNHEY and CDR2 is SVGAGI. Trimming removed 7 bases from V and 4 bases from J; junction bases left unmatched: 6. The CDR3 consists of 13 residues.

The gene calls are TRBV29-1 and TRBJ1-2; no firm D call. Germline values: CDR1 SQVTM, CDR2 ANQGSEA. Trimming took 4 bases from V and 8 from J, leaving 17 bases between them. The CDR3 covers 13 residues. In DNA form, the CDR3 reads TGCAGCGTTGTAACAGCCCGGGTGGACGGCTACACCTTC. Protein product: CSVVTARVDGYTF.

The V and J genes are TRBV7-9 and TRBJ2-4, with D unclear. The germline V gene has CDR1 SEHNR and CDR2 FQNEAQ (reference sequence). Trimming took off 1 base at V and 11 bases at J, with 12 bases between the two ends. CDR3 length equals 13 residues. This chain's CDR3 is CASSLEPLSLQYF. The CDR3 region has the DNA TGTGCCAGCAGCTTAGAACCGTTGAGTCTTCAGTACTTC.

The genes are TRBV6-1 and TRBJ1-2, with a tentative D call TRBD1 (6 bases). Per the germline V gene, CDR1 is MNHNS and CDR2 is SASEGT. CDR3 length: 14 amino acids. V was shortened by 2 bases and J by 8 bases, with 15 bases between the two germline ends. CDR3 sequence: CASSEFSGADGYTF. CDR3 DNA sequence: TGTGCCAGCAGTGAATTCTCAGGGGCTGACGGCTACACCTTC.

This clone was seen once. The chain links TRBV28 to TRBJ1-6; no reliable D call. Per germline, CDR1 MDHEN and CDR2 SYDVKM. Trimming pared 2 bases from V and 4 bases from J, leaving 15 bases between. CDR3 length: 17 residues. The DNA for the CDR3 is TGTGCCAGCAGTTTAACAGAGACACAGATATATAATTCACCCCTCCACTTT. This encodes CASSLTETQIYNSPLHF.

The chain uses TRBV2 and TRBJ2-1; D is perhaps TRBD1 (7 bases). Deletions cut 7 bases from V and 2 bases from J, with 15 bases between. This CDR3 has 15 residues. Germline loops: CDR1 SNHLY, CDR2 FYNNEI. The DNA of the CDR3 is TGTGCCAGCAAACTCCAGGGGGGCACCTACAATGAGCAGTTCTTC. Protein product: CASKLQGGTYNEQFF.

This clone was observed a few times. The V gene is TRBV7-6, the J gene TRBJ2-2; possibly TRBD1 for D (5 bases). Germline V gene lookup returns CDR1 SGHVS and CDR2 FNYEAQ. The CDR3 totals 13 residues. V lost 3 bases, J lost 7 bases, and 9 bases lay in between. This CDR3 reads CASSLTVVGELFF. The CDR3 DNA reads TGTGCCAGCAGCTTGACAGTCGTCGGGGAGCTGTTTTTT.

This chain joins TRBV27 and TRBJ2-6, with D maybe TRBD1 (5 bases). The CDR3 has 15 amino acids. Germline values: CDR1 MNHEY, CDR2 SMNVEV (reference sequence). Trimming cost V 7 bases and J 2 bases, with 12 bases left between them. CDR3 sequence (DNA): TGTGCCAGCAAACAAAGGGGCGCTGGGGCCAACGTCCTGACTTTC. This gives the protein CASKQRGAGANVLTF.

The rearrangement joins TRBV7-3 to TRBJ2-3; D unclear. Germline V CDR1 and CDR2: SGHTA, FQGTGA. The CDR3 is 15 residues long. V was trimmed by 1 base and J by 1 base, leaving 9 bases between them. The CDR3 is CASSLRGSGTDTQYF. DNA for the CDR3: TGTGCCAGCAGCTTAAGGGGATCGGGCACAGATACGCAGTATTTT.

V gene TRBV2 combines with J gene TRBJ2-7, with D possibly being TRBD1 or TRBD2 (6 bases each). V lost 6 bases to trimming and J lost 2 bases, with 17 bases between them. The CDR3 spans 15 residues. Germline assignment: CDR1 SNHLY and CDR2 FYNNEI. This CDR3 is CASSWDTEGAYEQYF. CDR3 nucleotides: TGTGCCAGCAGCTGGGACACGGAGGGAGCCTACGAGCAGTACTTC.

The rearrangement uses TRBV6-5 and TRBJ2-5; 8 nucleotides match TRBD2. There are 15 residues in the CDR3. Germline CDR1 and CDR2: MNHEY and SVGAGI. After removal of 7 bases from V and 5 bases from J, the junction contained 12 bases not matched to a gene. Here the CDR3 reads CASTSSSGEWETQYF. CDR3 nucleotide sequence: TGTGCCAGCACCTCCAGTAGCGGGGAATGGGAGACCCAGTACTTC.

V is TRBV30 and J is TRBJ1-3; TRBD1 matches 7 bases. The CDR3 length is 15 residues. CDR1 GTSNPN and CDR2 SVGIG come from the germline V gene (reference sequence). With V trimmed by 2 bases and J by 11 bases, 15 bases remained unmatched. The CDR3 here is CAWSSPGHTRGPIYF. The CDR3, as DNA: TGTGCCTGGAGTAGCCCGGGACATACTAGGGGGCCCATATATTTT.

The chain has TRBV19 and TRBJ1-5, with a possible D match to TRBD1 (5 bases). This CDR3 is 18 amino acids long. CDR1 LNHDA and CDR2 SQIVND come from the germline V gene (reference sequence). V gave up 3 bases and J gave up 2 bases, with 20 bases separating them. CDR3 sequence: CASSILGAGAGGNQPQHF. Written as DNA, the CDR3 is TGTGCCAGTAGTATTCTAGGGGCTGGAGCAGGCGGCAATCAGCCCCAGCATTTT.

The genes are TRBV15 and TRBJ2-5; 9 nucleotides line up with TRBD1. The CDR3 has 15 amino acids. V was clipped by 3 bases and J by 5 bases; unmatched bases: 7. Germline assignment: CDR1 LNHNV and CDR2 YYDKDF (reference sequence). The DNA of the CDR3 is TGTGCCACCAGCAGGGAGACAGGGGGTAGTGAGACCCAGTACTTC. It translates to CATSRETGGSETQYF.

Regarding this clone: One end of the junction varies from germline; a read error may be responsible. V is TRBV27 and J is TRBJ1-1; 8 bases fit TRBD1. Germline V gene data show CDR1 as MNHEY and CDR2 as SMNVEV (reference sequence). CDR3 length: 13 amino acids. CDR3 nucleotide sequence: TGTGCCAGCAGTCGACAGGGGTGGGCTGAGGCTTTCTTT. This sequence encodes CASSRQGWAEAFF.

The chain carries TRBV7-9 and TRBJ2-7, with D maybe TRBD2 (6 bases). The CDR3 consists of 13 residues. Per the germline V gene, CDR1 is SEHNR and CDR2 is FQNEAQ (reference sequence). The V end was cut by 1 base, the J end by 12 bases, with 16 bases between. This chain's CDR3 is CASSLEGRSAPYF. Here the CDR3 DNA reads TGTGCCAGCAGCTTAGAAGGGAGGTCAGCCCCGTACTTC.

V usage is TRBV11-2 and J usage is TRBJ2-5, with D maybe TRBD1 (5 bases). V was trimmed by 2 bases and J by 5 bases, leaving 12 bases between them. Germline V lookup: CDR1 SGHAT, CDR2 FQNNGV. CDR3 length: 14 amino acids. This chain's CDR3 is CASSLRVGAETQYF. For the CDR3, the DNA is TGTGCCAGCAGCTTAAGGGTTGGGGCGGAGACCCAGTACTTC.

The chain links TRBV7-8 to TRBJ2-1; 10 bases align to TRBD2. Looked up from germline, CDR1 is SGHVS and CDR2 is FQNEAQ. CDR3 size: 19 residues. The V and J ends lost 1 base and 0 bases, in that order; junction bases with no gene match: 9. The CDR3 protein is CASSLVLSGGLSSYNEQFF. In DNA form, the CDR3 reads TGTGCCAGCAGCTTAGTTCTTAGCGGGGGGCTAAGCTCCTACAATGAGCAGTTCTTC. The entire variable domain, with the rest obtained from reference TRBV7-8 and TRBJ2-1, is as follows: GAGVSQSPRYKVAKRGQDVALRCDPISGHVSLFWYQQALGQGPEFLTYFQNEAQLDKSGLPSDRFFAERPEGSVSTLKIQRTQQEDSAVYLCASSLVLSGGLSSYNEQFFGPGTRLTVL.

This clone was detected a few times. The CDR3 DNA reads TGCGCCAGCAGCTTGGGCGGGGGGGCGGTCGAGCAGTACTTC. It encodes CASSLGGGAVEQYF. The J gene is TRBJ2-7, the V gene TRBV5-1; 9 bases match TRBD2. J was trimmed by 6 bases and V by 0 bases; bases with no gene match: 4. The CDR3 is 14 residues long. Germline CDR1 SGHRS, CDR2 YFSETQ.

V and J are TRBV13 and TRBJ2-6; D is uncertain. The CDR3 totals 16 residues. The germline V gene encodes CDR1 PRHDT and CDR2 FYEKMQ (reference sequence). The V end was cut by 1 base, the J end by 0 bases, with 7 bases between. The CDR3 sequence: CASSLDWTSGANVLTF. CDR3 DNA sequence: TGTGCCAGCAGCTTAGATTGGACCTCTGGGGCCAACGTCCTGACTTTC.